This T cell receptor beta chain was identified in a study of T cell changes during pregnancy in multiple sclerosis. J was trimmed by 7 bases and V by 1 base; bases with no gene match: 5. Per germline, CDR1 SGDLS and CDR2 YYNGEE. CDR3 length equals 16 residues. TCRdb keeps only in-frame clones here, not all; method: immunoSEQ multiplex PCR. The table lists 130,000 or so clones, about 95% of them singletons, with 0.4% to 0.5% in the top ten. The sequences come from peripheral blood, collected after pregnancy. The source is a female donor with multiple sclerosis, enrolled in a pregnancy study. This sequence joins TRBV9 and TRBJ2-2; 12 bases agree with TRBD2. CDR3 in DNA: TGTGCCAGCAGCGTACTAGCGGGAGGGGGGAACGGGGAGCTGTTTTTT. It specifies CASSVLAGGGNGELFF.